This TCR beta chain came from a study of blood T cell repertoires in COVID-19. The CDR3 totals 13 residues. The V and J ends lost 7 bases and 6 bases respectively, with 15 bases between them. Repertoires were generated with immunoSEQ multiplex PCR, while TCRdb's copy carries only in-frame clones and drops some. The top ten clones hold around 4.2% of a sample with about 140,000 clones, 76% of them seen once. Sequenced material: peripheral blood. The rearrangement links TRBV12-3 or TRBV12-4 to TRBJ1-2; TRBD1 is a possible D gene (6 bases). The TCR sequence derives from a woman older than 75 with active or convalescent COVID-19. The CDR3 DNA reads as TGTGCCAGCACGTTTTGGGGGGGCGATGGCTACACCTTC. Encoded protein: CASTFWGGDGYTF.